This T cell receptor beta chain emerged from a study of T cells in Graves' hyperthyroidism and ophthalmopathy. Overall study findings and caveats: Classification by a 13 V-J model distinguished ophthalmopathy from stable hyperthyroidism. The model made its ophthalmopathy prediction, and onset followed a median 6.5 months later. Peripheral blood also featured most of the thyroid clonotypes expanded above 0.001.

Researchers amplified the TCR beta CDR3 regions from RNA transcripts. HTBI primers drove first-round RT-PCR of the TCR CDR3. One entry per CDR3 protein results from TCRdb running MiXCR on the multiplex PCR reads. Of about 360,000 distinct CDR3 sequences listed, less than 15% are singletons. The sample holds many counts of this clonotype. Its target is not known. The CDR3 contains 15 residues. Trimming shortened V by 2 bases and J by 4 bases, and 14 bases separated the two germline ends. Per the germline V gene, CDR1 is SNHLY and CDR2 is FYNNEI. This receptor was identified in a man between 25 and 39 years old with Graves' hyperthyroidism that later progressed to Graves' ophthalmopathy. The chain uses TRBV2 and TRBJ1-2, with D tentatively TRBD1 (6 bases). The sample was blood. This CDR3 is CASSEPKGEIYGYTF. The CDR3 DNA follows: TGTGCCAGCAGTGAACCGAAGGGGGAGATCTATGGCTACACCTTC.